The 5 T cell receptor beta chains below all came from one sample that was sequenced in a study of T cells after yellow fever vaccination. TCRdb fed the 5' RACE reads into MiXCR, producing one record per CDR3 protein. The sample carries about 330,000 distinct CDR3 sequences, about 4% recorded once. Sequences were derived from PBMCs, sampled 5 days after the yellow fever booster vaccination. Receptors were obtained from a man aged 18-30 years who received the YFV17D yellow fever vaccine.

The chain uses TRBV6-2 or TRBV6-3 and TRBJ1-6; the match to TRBD1 covers 10 bases. Germline-derived CDR1 and CDR2 are MNHEY and SVGEGT. V dropped 7 bases and J dropped 10; count of bases not matched to a gene: 7. CDR3 length equals 14 residues. CDR3 DNA: TGTGCCAGCACCGGCCGGGACAGGGGCTCACCCCTCCACTTT. Protein: CASTGRDRGSPLHF.

This clonotype was counted at least ten times. This chain joins TRBV7-9 and TRBJ2-3; 14 nucleotides match TRBD2. The V and J ends lost 5 bases and 1 base, in that order; junction bases with no gene match: 5. CDR3 length: 17 amino acids. Germline CDR1 SEHNR, CDR2 FQNEAQ (reference sequence). The CDR3 here is CASSRRTSGGRTDTQYF. The CDR3 DNA follows: TGTGCCAGCAGCCGGAGGACTAGCGGGGGGCGCACAGATACGCAGTATTTT.

This clonotype was counted a few times. The chain uses TRBV10-3 and TRBJ2-7, with 8 bases fitting TRBD1. The CDR3 extends over 14 amino acids. CDR1 is ENHRY, CDR2 SYGVKD, per germline. V gave up 4 bases and J gave up 4 bases; unmatched junction bases: 6. In DNA, the CDR3 is TGTGCCATCAGTGCATCACGGACAGGGTACGAGCAGTACGTC. This codes for CAISASRTGYEQYV.

This clonotype appeared many times. The DNA for the CDR3 is TGTGCCAGCAGCGGGACCACCGGCGAGCAGTACGTC. It yields the protein CASSGTTGEQYV. This rearrangement joins TRBV12-3 or TRBV12-4 to TRBJ2-7, with D perhaps assigned TRBD1 or TRBD2 (5 bases each). The CDR3 extends over 12 amino acids. Trimming cost V 6 bases and J 6 bases, with 12 bases left between them.

The V gene is TRBV24-1, the J gene TRBJ1-1; perhaps TRBD1 as D (5 bases). Trimming removed 2 bases at V and 2 bases at J, with 11 bases between. Looked up from germline, CDR1 is KGHDR and CDR2 is SFDVKD. The CDR3 is 15 residues long. Written as DNA, the CDR3 is TGTGCCACCAGTGATTCCACGGGGGGTAACACTGAAGCTTTCTTT. It codes for CATSDSTGGNTEAFF.